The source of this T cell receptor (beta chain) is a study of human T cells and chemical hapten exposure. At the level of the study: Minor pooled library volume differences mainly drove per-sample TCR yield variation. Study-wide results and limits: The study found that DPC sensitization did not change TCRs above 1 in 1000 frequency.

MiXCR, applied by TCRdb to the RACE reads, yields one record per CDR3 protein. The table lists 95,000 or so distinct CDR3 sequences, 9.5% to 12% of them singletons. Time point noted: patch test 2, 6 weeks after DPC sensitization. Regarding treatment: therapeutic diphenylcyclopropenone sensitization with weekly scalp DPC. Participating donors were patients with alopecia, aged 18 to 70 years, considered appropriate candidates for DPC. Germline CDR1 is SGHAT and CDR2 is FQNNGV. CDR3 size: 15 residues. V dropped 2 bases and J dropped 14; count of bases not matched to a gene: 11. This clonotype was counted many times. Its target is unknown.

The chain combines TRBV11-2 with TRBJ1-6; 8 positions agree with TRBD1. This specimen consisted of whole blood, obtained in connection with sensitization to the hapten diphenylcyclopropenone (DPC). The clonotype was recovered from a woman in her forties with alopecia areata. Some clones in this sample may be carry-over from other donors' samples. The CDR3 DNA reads TGTGCCAGCAGCTTAACCGGGACAGGAGGTGGGACCCTCCACTTT. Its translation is CASSLTGTGGGTLHF.